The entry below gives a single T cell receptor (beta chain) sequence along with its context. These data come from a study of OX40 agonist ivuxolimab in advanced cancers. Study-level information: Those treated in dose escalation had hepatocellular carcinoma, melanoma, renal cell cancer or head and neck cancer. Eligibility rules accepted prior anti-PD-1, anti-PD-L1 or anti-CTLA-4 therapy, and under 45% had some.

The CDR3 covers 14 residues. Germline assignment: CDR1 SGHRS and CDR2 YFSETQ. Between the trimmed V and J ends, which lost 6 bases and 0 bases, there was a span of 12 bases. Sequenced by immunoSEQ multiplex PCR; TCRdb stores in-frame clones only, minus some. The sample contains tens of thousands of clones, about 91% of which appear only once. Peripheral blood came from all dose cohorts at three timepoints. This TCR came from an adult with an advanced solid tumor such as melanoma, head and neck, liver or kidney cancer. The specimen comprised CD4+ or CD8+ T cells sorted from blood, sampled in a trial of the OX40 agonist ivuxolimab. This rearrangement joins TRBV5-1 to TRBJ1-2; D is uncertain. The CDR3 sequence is CASTGEGANYGYTF. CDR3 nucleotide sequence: TGCGCCAGCACCGGGGAGGGAGCTAACTATGGCTACACCTTC.